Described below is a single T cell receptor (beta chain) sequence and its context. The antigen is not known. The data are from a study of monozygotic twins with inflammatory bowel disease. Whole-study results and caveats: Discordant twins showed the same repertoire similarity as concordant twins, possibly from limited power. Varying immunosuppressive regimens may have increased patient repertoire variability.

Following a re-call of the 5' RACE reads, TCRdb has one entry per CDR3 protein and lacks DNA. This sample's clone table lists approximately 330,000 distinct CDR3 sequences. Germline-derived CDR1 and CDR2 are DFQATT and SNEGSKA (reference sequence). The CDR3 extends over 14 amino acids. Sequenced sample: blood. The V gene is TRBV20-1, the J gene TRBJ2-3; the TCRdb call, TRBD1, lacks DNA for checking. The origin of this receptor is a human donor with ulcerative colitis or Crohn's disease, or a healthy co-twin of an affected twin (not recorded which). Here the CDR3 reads CSAGTDGLGDTQYF.